This TCR beta chain came from a study of T-cell reconstitution after alpha-beta-depleted transplantation in children. The CDR3 spans 14 residues. Trimming took off 4 bases at V and 0 bases at J, with 10 bases between the two ends. Germline V CDR1 and CDR2: SGHRS, YFSETQ. For TCRbeta, the library was prepared with unique molecular identifiers. TCRdb re-derived calls from the PCR reads in MiXCR, one entry per CDR3 protein. The sample lists fewer than 550,000 distinct CDR3 sequences, about a tenth occurring once. This chain connects TRBV5-1 to TRBJ1-2; the D gene is possibly TRBD1 (6 bases). This clonotype originated in a human donor who donated a stem cell graft to a child with acute myeloid leukemia. The sample here was PBMCs from the stem cell graft donor, taken from the stem cell graft. The CDR3: CASSITGSNYGYTF. The CDR3 DNA sequence: TGCGCCAGCAGCATCACAGGGTCTAACTATGGCTACACCTTC. Full variable domain (missing parts from reference TRBV5-1 and TRBJ1-2): KAGVTQTPRYLIKTRGQQVTLSCSPISGHRSVSWYQQTPGQGLQFLFEYFSETQRNKGNFPGRFSGRQFSNSRSEMNVSTLELGDSALYLCASSITGSNYGYTFGSGTRLTVV.